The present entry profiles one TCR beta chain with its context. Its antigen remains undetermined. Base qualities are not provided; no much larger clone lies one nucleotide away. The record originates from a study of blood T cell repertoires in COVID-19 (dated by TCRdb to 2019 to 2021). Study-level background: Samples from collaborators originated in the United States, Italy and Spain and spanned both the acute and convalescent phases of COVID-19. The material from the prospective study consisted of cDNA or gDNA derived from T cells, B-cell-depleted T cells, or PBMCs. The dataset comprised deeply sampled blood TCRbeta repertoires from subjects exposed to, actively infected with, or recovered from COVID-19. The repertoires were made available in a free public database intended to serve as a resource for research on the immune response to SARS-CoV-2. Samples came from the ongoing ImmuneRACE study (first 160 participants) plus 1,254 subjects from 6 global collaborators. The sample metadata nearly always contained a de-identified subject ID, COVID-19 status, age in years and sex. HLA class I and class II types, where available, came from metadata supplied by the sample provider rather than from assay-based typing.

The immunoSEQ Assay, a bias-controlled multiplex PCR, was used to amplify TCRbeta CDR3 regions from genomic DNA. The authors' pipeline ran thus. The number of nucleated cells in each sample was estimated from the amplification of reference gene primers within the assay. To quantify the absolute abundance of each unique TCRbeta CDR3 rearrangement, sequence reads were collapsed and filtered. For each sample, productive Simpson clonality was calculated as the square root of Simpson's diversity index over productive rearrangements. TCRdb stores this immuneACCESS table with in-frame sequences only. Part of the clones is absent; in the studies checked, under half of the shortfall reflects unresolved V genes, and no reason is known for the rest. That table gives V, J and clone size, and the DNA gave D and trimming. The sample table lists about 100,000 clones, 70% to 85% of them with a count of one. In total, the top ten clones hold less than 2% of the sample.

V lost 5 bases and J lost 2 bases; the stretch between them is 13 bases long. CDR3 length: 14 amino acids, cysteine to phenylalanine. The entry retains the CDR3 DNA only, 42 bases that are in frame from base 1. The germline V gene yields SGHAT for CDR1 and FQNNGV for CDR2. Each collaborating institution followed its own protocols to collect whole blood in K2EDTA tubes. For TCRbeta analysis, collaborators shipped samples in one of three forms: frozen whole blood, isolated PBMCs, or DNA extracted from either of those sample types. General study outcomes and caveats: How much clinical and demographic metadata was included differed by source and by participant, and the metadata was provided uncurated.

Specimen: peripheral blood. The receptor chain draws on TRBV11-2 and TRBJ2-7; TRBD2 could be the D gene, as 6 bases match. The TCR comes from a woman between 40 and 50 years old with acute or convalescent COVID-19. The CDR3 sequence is CASSQEAGPYEQYF. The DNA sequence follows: TGTGCCAGCAGCCAGGAGGCGGGACCCTACGAGCAGTACTTC.